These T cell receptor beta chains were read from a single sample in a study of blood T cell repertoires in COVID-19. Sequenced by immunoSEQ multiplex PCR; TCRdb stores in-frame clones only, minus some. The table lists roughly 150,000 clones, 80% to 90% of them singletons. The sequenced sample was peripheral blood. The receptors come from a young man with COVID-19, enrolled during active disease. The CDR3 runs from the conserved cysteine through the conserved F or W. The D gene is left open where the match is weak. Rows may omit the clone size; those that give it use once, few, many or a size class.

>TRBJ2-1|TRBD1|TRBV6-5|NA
TGTGCCAGCAGTTACTCGAGGTCAGGGGGAGATCAGTTCTTC
CASSYSRSGGDQFF
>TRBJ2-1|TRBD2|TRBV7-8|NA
TGTGCCAGCAGGCCTACCCGTGGCGGGAGTTCCCATGAGCAGTTCTTC
CASRPTRGGSSHEQFF
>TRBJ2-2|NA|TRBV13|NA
TGTGCCAGCAGCCCACCACTGAGGGCCGGGGAGCTGTTTTTT
CASSPPLRAGELFF
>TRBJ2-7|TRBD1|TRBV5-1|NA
TGCGCCAGCAGCTTTACCGGGACAGGGGCCCACGAGCAGTACTTC
CASSFTGTGAHEQYF
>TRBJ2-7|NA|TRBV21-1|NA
TGTGCCAGCAGCATGCGGACTAGCAACGACGAGCAGTACTTC
CASSMRTSNDEQYF
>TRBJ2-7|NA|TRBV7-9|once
TGTGCCAGCCTTGGACTACCGGCCTACGAGCAGTACTTC
CASLGLPAYEQYF
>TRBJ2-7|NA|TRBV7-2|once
TGTGCCAGCAGTCCGAGGGTCTACGAGCAGTACTTC
CASSPRVYEQYF
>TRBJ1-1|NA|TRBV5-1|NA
TGCGCCAGCAGCCCAAGTGCAGGGATTAACACTGAAGCTTTCTTT
CASSPSAGINTEAFF
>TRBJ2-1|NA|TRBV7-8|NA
TGTGCCAGCGGTACAGAAAGCTCCTACAATGAGCAGTTCTTC
CASGTESSYNEQFF
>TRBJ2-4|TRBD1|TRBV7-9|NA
TGTGCCAGCAGCCCAGGGACAGGGGGAGCCAAAAACATTCAGTACTTC
CASSPGTGGAKNIQYF